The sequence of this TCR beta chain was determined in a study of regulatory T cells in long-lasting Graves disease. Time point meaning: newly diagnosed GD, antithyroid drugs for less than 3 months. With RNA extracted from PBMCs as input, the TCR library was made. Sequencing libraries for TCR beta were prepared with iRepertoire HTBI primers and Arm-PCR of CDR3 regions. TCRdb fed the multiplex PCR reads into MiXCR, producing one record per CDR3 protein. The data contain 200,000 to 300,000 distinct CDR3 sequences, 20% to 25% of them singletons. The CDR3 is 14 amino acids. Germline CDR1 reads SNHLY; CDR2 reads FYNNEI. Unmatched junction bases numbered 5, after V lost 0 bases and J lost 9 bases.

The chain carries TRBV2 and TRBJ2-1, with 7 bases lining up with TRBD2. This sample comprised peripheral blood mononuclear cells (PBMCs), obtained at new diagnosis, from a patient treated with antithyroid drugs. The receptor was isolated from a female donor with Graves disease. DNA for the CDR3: TGTGCCAGCAGTGAAGCGGGAGGGAGGGTTGAGCAGTTCTTC. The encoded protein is CASSEAGGRVEQFF.